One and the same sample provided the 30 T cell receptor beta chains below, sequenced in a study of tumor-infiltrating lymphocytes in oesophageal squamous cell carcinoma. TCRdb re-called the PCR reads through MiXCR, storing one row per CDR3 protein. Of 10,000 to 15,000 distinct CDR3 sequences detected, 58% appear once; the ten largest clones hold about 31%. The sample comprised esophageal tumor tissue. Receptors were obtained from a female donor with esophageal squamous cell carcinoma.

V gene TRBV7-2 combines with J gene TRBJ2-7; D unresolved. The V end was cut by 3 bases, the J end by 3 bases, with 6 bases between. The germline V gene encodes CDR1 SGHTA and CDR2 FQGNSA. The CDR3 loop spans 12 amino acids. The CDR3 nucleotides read TGTGCCAGCAGCTTCGCATACTACGAGCAGTACTTC. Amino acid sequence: CASSFAYYEQYF. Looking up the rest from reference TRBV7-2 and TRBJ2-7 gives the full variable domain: GAGVSQSPSNKVTEKGKDVELRCDPISGHTALYWYRQSLGQGLEFLIYFQGNSAPDKSGLPSDRFSAERTGGSVSTLTIQRTQQEDSAVYLCASSFAYYEQYFGPGTRLTVT.

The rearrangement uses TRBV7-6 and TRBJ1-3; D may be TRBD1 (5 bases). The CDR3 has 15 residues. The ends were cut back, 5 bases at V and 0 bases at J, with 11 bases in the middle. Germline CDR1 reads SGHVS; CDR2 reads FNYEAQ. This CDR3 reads CASSAGQLSGNTIYF. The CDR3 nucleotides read TGTGCCAGCAGCGCCGGACAACTCTCTGGAAACACCATATATTTT.

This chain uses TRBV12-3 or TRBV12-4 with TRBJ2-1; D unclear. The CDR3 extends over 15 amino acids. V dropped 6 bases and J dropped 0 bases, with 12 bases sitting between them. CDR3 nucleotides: TGTGCCAGCAGCCCATCGCGCTACTCCTACAATGAGCAGTTCTTC. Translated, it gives CASSPSRYSYNEQFF.

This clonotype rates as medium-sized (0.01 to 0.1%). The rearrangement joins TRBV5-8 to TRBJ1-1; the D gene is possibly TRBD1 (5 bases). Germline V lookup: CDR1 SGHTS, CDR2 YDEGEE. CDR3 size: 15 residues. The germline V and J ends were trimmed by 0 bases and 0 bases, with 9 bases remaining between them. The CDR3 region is CASSLEAGLNTEAFF. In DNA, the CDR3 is TGTGCCAGCAGCTTGGAGGCAGGGTTGAACACTGAAGCTTTCTTT.

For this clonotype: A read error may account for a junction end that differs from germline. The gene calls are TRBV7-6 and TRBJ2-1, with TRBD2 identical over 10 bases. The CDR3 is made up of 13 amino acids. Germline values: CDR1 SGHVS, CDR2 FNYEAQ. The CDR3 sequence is CASSLAGGVEQFF. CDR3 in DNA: TGTGCTAGCAGCTTAGCGGGAGGCGTTGAGCAGTTCTTC.

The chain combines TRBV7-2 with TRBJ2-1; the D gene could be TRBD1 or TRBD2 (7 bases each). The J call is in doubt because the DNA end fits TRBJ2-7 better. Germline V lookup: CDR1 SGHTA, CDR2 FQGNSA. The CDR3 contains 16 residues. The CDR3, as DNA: TGTGCCAGCAGTTTCAGGGGGGGCGGTGGGTCCTACGAGCAGTACTTC. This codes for CASSFRGGGGSYEQYF.

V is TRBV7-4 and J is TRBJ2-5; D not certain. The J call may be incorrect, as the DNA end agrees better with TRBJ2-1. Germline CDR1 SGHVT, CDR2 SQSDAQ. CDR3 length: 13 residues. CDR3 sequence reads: CASSLASGLRQFF. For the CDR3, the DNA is TGTGCCAGCAGCTTAGCCTCGGGTTTACGACAGTTCTTC.

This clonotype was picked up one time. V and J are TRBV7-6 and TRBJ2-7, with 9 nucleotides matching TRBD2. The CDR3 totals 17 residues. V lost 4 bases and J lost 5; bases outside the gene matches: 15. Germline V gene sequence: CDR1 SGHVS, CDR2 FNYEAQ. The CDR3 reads CASSSRQGGSGSHEQYF. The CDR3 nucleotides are TGTGCCAGCAGCTCGAGACAAGGGGGTAGCGGGAGCCACGAGCAGTACTTC.

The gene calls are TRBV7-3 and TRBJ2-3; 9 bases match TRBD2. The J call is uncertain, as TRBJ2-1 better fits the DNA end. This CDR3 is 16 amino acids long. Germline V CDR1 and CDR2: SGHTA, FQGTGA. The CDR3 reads CASSPFAGGSDNEQFF. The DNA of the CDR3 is TGTGCCAGCAGCCCCTTTGCGGGAGGGTCGGACAATGAGCAGTTCTTC.

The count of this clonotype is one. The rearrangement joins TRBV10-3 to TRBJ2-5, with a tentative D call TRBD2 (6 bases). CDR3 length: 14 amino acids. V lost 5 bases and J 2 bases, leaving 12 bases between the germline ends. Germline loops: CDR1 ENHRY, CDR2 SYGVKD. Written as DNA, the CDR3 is TGTGCCATCAGTTCCGGGACTCAGCAAGAGACCCAGTACTTC. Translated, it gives CAISSGTQQETQYF.

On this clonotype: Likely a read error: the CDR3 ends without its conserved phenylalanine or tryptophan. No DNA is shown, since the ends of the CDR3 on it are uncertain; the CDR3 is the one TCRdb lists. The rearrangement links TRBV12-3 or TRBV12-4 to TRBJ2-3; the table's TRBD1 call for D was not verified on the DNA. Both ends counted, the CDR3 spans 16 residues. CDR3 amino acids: CASSPAGYGSIQYFGA.

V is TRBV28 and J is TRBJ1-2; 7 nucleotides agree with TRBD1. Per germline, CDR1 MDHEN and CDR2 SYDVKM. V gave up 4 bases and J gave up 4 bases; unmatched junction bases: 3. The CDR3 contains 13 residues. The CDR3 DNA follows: TGTGCCAGCAGTTCACAGGGGAGCTATGGCTACACCTTC. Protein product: CASSSQGSYGYTF.

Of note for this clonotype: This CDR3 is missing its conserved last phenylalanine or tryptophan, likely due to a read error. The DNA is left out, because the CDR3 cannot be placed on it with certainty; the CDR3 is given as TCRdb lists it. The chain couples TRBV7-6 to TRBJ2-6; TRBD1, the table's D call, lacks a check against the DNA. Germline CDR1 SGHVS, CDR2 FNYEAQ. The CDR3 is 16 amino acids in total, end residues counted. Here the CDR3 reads CASSMMSSGGEQYFGA.

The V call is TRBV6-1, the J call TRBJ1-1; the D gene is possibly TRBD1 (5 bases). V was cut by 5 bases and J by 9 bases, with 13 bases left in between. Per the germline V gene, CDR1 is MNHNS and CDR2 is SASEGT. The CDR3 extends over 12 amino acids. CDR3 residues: CASSSIGTQAFF. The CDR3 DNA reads TGTGCCAGCAGTTCTATAGGGACGCAAGCTTTCTTT.

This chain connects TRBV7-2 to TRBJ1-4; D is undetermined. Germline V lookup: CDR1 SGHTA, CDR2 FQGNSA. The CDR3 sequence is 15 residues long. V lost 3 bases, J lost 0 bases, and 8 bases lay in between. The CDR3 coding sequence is TGTGCCAGCAGCTTCTCCTATTCAACTAATGAAAAACTGTTTTTT. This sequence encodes CASSFSYSTNEKLFF.

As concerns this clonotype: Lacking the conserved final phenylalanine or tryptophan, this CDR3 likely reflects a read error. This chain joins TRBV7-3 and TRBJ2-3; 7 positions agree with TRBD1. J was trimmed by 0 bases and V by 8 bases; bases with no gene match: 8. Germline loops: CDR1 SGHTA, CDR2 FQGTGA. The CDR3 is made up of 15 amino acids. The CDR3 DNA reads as TGTGCCAGCGGCTACGACAGGGAGAGCACAGATACGCAGTATGTT. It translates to CASGYDRESTDTQYV.

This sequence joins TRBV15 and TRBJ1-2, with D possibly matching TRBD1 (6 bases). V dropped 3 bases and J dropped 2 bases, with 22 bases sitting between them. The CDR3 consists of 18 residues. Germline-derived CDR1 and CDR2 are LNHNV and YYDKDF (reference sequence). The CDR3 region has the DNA TGTGCCACCAGCAGCAACGGGGGCTCTCCCCTTCAGAACTATGGCTACACCTTC. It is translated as CATSSNGGSPLQNYGYTF.

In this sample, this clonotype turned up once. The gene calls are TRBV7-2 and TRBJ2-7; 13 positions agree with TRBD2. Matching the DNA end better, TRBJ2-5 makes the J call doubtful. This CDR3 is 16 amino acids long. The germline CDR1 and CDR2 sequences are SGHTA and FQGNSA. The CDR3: CASSLELAGGDETQYF. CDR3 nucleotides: TGTGCCAGCAGCTTAGAACTAGCGGGAGGGGATGAGACCCAGTACTTC.

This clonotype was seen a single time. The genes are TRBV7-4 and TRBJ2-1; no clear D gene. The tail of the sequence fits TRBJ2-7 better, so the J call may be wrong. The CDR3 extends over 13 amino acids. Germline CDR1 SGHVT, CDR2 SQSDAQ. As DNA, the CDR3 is TGTGCCAGCAGAAAAAGTGGGGATGGAGAGCAGTACTTC. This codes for CASRKSGDGEQYF.

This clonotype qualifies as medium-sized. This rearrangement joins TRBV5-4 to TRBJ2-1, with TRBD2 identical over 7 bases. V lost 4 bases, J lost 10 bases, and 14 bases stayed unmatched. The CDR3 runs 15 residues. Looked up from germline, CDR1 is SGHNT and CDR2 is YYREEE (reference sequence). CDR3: CASSGGGTSPKEQFF. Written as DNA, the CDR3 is TGTGCCAGCAGCGGGGGGGGGACCAGCCCCAAGGAGCAGTTCTTC.

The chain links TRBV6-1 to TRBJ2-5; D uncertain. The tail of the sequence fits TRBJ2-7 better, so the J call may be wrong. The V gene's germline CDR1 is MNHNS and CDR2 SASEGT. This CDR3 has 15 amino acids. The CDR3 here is CASSEASDGSYEQYF. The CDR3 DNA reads TGTGCCAGCAGTGAAGCGTCGGACGGCTCCTACGAGCAGTACTTC.

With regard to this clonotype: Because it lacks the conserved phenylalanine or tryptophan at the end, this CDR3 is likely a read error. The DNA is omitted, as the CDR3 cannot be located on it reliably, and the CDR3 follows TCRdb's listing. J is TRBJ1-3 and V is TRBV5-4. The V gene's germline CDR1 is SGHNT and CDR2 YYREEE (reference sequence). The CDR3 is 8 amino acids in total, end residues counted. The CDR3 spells CASIKREG.

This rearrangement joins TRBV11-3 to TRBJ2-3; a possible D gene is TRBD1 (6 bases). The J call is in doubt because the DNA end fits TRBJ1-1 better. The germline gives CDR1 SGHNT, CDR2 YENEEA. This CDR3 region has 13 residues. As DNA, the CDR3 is TGTGCCAGCAGCTCTACAGGGCACACTGAAGCTTTCTTT. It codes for CASSSTGHTEAFF.

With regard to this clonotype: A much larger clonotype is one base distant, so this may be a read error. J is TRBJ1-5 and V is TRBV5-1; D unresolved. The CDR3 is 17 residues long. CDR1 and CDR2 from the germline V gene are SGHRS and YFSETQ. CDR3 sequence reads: CVSSFRQHLNRGKPQHF. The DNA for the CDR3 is TGCGTCAGCAGCTTTCGGCAGCACCTTAACCGAGGGAAGCCCCAGCATTTT. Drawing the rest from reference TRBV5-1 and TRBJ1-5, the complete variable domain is KAGVTQTPRYLIKTRGQQVTLSCSPISGHRSVSWYQQTPGQGLQFLFEYFSETQRNKGNFPGRFSGRQFSNSRSEMNVSTLELGDSALYLCVSSFRQHLNRGKPQHFGDGTRLSIL.

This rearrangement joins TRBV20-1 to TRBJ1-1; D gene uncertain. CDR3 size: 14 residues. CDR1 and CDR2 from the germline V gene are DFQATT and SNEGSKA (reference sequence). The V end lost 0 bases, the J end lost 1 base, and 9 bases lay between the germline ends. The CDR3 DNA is TGCAGTGCTAGAGACTGGGCCAAGAACACTGAAGCTTTCTTT. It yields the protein CSARDWAKNTEAFF.

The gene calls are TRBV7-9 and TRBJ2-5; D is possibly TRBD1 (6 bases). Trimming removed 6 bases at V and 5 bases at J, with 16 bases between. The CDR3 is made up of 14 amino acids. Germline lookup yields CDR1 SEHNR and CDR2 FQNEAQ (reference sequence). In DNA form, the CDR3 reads TGTGCCAGCAGTGAAGGAAGGGGGTGGGAGACCCAGTACTTC. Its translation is CASSEGRGWETQYF.

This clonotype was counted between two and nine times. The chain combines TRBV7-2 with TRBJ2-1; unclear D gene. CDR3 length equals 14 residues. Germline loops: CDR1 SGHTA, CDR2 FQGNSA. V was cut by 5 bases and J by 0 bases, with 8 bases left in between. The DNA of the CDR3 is TGTGCCAGCAGCGCGGTTAGCTCCTACAATGAGCAGTTCTTC. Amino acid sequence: CASSAVSSYNEQFF. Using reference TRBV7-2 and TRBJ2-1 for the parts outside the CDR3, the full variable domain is GAGVSQSPSNKVTEKGKDVELRCDPISGHTALYWYRQSLGQGLEFLIYFQGNSAPDKSGLPSDRFSAERTGGSVSTLTIQRTQQEDSAVYLCASSAVSSYNEQFFGPGTRLTVL.

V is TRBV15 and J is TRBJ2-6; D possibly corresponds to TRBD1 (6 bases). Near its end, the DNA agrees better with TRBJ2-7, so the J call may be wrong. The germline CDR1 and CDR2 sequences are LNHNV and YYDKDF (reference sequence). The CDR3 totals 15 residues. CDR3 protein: CATSSDWGLYNEQYF. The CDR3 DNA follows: TGTGCCACCAGCAGCGACTGGGGGCTATACAATGAGCAGTACTTC.

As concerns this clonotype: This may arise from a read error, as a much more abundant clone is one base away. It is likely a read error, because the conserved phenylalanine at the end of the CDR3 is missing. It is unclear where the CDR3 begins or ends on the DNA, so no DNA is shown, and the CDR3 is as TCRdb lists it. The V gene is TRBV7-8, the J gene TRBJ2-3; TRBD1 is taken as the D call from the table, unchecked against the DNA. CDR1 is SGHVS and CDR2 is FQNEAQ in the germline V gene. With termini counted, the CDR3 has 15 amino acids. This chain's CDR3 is CASSLARGGGETQYL.

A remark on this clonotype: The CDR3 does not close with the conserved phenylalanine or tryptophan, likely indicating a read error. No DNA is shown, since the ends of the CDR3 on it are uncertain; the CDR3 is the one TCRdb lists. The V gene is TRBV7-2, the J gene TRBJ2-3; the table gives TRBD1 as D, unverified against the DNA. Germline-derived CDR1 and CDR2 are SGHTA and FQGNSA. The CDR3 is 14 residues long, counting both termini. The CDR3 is CASSLKAGSQTQYL.